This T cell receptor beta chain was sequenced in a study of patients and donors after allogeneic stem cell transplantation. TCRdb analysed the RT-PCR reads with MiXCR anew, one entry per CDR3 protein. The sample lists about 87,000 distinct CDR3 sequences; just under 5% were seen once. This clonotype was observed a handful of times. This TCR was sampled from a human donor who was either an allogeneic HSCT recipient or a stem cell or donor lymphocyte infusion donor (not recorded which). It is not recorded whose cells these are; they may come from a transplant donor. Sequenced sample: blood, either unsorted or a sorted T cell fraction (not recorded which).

CDR3 protein: CASSVSGYENEQFF. The CDR3 bases are TGTGCCAGCAGTGTTAGCGGGTACGAAAATGAGCAGTTCTTC. The chain recombines TRBV6-4 with TRBJ2-1, with 7 bases matching TRBD2. With V trimmed by 4 bases and J by 7 bases, 7 bases remained unmatched. CDR1 is MRHNA and CDR2 is SNTAGT in the germline V gene. The CDR3 is 14 amino acids.